This TCR beta chain appears in the sequencing data of a study of T cell changes during pregnancy in multiple sclerosis. TCRdb's copy holds only in-frame clones and misses some; the assay was immunoSEQ multiplex PCR. The table lists tens of thousands of clones, more than 85% of them singletons. Trimming cost V 4 bases and J 2 bases; bases outside gene matches: 8. This CDR3 is built from 15 residues. Germline V gives CDR1 LGHNA, CDR2 YNFKEQ. This TCR was recovered from a female donor in good health, enrolled as a control in a pregnancy study. This specimen consisted of CD4+ T cells from peripheral blood mononuclear cells, obtained in the first trimester of pregnancy. This chain uses TRBV4-2 with TRBJ2-7; TRBD2 matches at 7 bases. Here the CDR3 DNA reads TGTGCCAGCAGCCGGCTGGCGGGAGTGACCTACGAGCAGTACTTC. Translation: CASSRLAGVTYEQYF.